Listed below are T cell receptor beta chains from one sample, sequenced in a study of beta chain features in type 1 diabetes. Libraries were prepared by immunoSEQ multiplex PCR; TCRdb keeps only in-frame clonotypes and omits some of them. The table includes about 360,000 clones, around 12% detected once. Input material: naive CD4+ T cells from blood. These TCRs come from a woman aged 18-29 years with type 1 diabetes. The CDR3 runs from the conserved cysteine through the conserved F or W. The order of the fields is J gene, V gene, CDR3 length, D gene, CDR3 protein. A D gene is named only where the DNA matches it firmly.

j_call: TRBJ1-1; v_call: TRBV18; cdr3_length: 17; d_call: -; cdr3_aa: CASKESSSLIMNTEAFF
j_call: TRBJ2-7; v_call: TRBV29-1; cdr3_length: 13; d_call: -; cdr3_aa: CSVKTRFSYEQYF
j_call: TRBJ1-2; v_call: TRBV15; cdr3_length: 15; d_call: TRBD1; cdr3_aa: CATSRGQGGIYGYTF
j_call: TRBJ2-4; v_call: TRBV5-4; cdr3_length: 13; d_call: -; cdr3_aa: CASSLTGGDIQYF
j_call: TRBJ2-1; v_call: TRBV6-4; cdr3_length: 14; d_call: TRBD2; cdr3_aa: CASSAQTSGTEQFF
j_call: TRBJ2-7; v_call: TRBV7-3; cdr3_length: 15; d_call: TRBD2; cdr3_aa: CASSLELAGGYEQYF
j_call: TRBJ1-2; v_call: TRBV7-9; cdr3_length: 11; d_call: -; cdr3_aa: CASSGGLGYTF
j_call: TRBJ2-7; v_call: TRBV4-1; cdr3_length: 16; d_call: -; cdr3_aa: CASSERSQWEVYEQYF
j_call: TRBJ1-5; v_call: TRBV29-1; cdr3_length: 13; d_call: -; cdr3_aa: CSVQTGKNQPQHF
j_call: TRBJ2-5; v_call: TRBV25-1; cdr3_length: 13; d_call: TRBD1; cdr3_aa: CASSRQGPETQYF